One TCR beta chain is described in this entry. CDR1 LNHDA and CDR2 SQIVND come from the germline V gene (reference sequence). The CDR3 is made up of 11 amino acids. V lost 11 bases and J lost 5; bases outside the gene matches: 5. This specimen belongs to a study of cytomegalovirus exposure and HLA in healthy donors. PCR was performed using 60 Vbeta and 13 Jbeta primers. Profiled with immunoSEQ multiplex PCR; TCRdb holds only in-frame clones, not every one. This sample carries around 200,000 clones, about 80% of them seen once, and the ten largest clones take 0.65%. Sequenced input: PBMCs. The receptor was isolated from a boy aged 5-17 years in good health and CMV-seronegative. The chain is built from TRBV19 and TRBJ2-7, with 8 bases matching TRBD2. The CDR3 region is CASGGANEQYF. For the CDR3, the DNA is TGTGCCTCCGGGGGGGCGAACGAGCAGTACTTC. The entire variable domain, with the rest obtained from reference TRBV19 and TRBJ2-7, is as follows: DGGITQSPKYLFRKEGQNVTLSCEQNLNHDAMYWYRQDPGQGLRLIYYSQIVNDFQKGDIAEGYSVSREKKESFPLTVTSAQKNPTAFYLCASGGANEQYFGPGTRLTVT.